The sequence of this T cell receptor beta chain was determined in a study of identical twins. Healthy Caucasians alone served as donors. The CDR3 has 12 residues. Germline-derived CDR1 and CDR2 are LNHDA and SQIVND (reference sequence). V was shortened by 1 base and J by 5 bases, with 3 bases between the two germline ends. With template switching, a universal primer site was added, and the cDNA carried unique molecular identifiers. A single record per CDR3 protein comes from TCRdb applying MiXCR to the 5' RACE reads. Counted here are about 720,000 distinct CDR3 sequences, 8.5% to 9.5% occurring once; the ten biggest clones make up approximately 0.89%. Study observations and caveats: Compared with models, monozygotic twins showed more out-of-frame TCR alpha sharing. Twins' surplus sharing was weaker for beta out-of-frame sequences.

A remark on this clonotype: No antigen is known for it.

This same sample was also part of a study on yellow fever vaccine responses in identical twins.

The TCR sequence derives from a woman younger than 30 in good health. The rearrangement joins TRBV19 to TRBJ2-1; no clear D gene. Sequencing was done on a sample of PBMCs. This CDR3 reads CASSIVDNEQFF. The CDR3 bases are TGTGCCAGTAGTATAGTGGACAATGAGCAGTTCTTC.